These T cell receptor beta chains were read from a single sample in a study of CD8+CD57+ T cells in acquired aplastic anemia. TCRdb used MiXCR to reprocess the reads, holding one entry per CDR3 protein. In the table there are roughly 200,000 distinct CDR3 sequences, 55% to 65% of which are singletons. Sample: sorted CD4+, CD8+, or CD8+CD57+ T cells (not recorded which) from PBMCs. The receptors were sampled from a human donor with aplastic anemia. CDR3s include the opening cysteine and the closing phenylalanine or tryptophan. D genes are given only for firm matches. Expanded clones are given a class, and other clones once, few, many or no size at all.

>.|TRBV7-2|TRBJ1-1|.
TGTGCCAGCAGCTTTGACTCCACTGAAGCTTTCTTT
CASSFDSTEAFF
>.|TRBV7-9|TRBJ2-7|.
TGTGCCAGCAGCTTAGGGGGGGAGCCTCCGTTCGAGCAGTACTTC
CASSLGGEPPFEQYF
>.|TRBV2|TRBJ2-7|TRBD1
TGTGCCAGCTGTGGACAGGGCTACGAGCAGTACTTC
CASCGQGYEQYF
>.|TRBV7-9|TRBJ2-7|.
TGTGCCAGCAGCTTAGCGTCCCCCAACGAGCAGTACTTC
CASSLASPNEQYF
>.|TRBV29-1|TRBJ2-7|.
TGCAGCGTTGAGTCCGGGGGACGGGGAAACGAGCAGTACTTC
CSVESGGRGNEQYF
>.|TRBV7-9|TRBJ2-7|.
TGTGCCAGCAGCTTAGCGCTTGACTTCGACGAGCAGTACTTC
CASSLALDFDEQYF
>many|TRBV12-3/TRBV12-4|TRBJ2-7|.
TGTGCCAGCAGTTTTTCCATAAACGAGCAGTACTTC
CASSFSINEQYF
>.|TRBV7-3|TRBJ2-1|.
TGTGCCAGCAGTTTCTCGCCGGAGCAGTTCTTC
CASSFSPEQFF
>.|TRBV4-1|TRBJ2-7|TRBD1
TGCGCCAGCAGCCAAGAACAGGGGTCCCCCTACGAGCAGTACTTC
CASSQEQGSPYEQYF
>.|TRBV2|TRBJ1-2|TRBD1
TGTGCCAGCAGCCGGGACAGGGGTGATGGCTACACCTTC
CASSRDRGDGYTF
>.|TRBV10-2|TRBJ1-1|.
TGCGCCAGCAGTGAGATGCTGAACACTGAAGCTTTCTTT
CASSEMLNTEAFF
>.|TRBV9|TRBJ2-1|TRBD1
TGTGCCAGCAGCGTAGCTCCAACCGGGACAGGGGCCAATGAGCAGTTCTTC
CASSVAPTGTGANEQFF
>many|TRBV5-4|TRBJ2-1|TRBD2
TGTGCCAGCAGATCGACTAGCGGTGAGCAGTTCTTC
CASRSTSGEQFF
>.|TRBV12-3/TRBV12-4|TRBJ1-5|.
TGTGCCAGCAGTTTAGCAGGGACCAATCAGCCCCAGCATTTT
CASSLAGTNQPQHF
>.|TRBV2|TRBJ2-7|.
TGTGCCAGCGTCGTCACCGGCTACGAGCAGTACTTC
CASVVTGYEQYF
>.|TRBV5-1|TRBJ1-2|TRBD1
TGCGCCAGCAGCTTGGACAGGGGGCTTGGCTACGCCTTC
CASSLDRGLGYAF
>few|TRBV20-1|TRBJ2-7|TRBD2
TGCAGTGCTAGGGATAGGACTAGCGGGATCTACGAGCAGTACTTC
CSARDRTSGIYEQYF
>.|TRBV6-2/TRBV6-3|TRBJ2-1|TRBD2
TGTGCCAGCATCGGACTAGCGGACCCGGGCAATGAGCAGTTCTTC
CASIGLADPGNEQFF
>few|TRBV7-9|TRBJ1-5|.
TGTGCCAGCAGCTTAGCGGGTTCTCAGCCCCAGCATTTT
CASSLAGSQPQHF
>.|TRBV5-1|TRBJ2-3|.
TGCGCCAGCGGGACTGCCGGGGTCGGCTCAGATACGCAGTATTTT
CASGTAGVGSDTQYF
>many|TRBV30|TRBJ2-7|.
TGTGCCTGGAGTGTCCAGGGAGGCGAGCAGTACTTC
CAWSVQGGEQYF
>many|TRBV7-9|TRBJ2-7|TRBD1
TGTGCCAGCAGCCTCGGGACAGGGTACGAGCAGTACTTC
CASSLGTGYEQYF
>.|TRBV2|TRBJ1-5|TRBD1
TGTGCCAGCAGTGAGGAGACAGGGGAATTCAATCAGCCCCAGCATTTT
CASSEETGEFNQPQHF
>.|TRBV20-1|TRBJ2-1|.
TGCAGTGCTAGACAGGGACCGTTAAGGTTCTTC
CSARQGPLRFF
>few|TRBV25-1|TRBJ1-4|.
TGTGCCAGCAGTGCAACTACCGGGACGTTTGAAAAACTGTTTTTT
CASSATTGTFEKLFF
>.|TRBV19|TRBJ1-6|.
TGTGCCAGTAGTAACGGCTCACCCCTCCACTTT
CASSNGSPLHF
>many|TRBV29-1|TRBJ1-2|.
TGCAGCGTTGAGTCGAAGCGCAACTATGGCTACACCTTC
CSVESKRNYGYTF
>few|TRBV19|TRBJ1-2|.
TGTGCCAGTAGTTCCCGCTCCTATGGCTACACCTTC
CASSSRSYGYTF
>.|TRBV2|TRBJ1-6|.
TGTGCCAGCAGTGAAGACTGGAGCTCCTATAATTCACCCCTCCACTTT
CASSEDWSSYNSPLHF
>.|TRBV24-1|TRBJ2-2|.
TGTGCCACCAGTGACAGTTACACCGGGGAGCTGTTTTTT
CATSDSYTGELFF
>.|TRBV24-1|TRBJ2-6|.
TGTGCCACCAGTGACCGATGGACAACTGGGGCCAACGTCCTGACTTTC
CATSDRWTTGANVLTF
>many|TRBV5-1|TRBJ2-5|.
TGCGCCAGCAGCCCGGGGGACCAAGAGACCCAGTACTTC
CASSPGDQETQYF
>many|TRBV7-9|TRBJ2-1|TRBD1
TGTGCCAGCAGCTACGGGACAGGTGACAATGAGCAGTTCTTC
CASSYGTGDNEQFF
>.|TRBV24-1|TRBJ2-3|TRBD1
TGTGCCACCAGTGCAGGACAGGGGGATACGCAGTATTTT
CATSAGQGDTQYF
>.|TRBV19|TRBJ1-2|.
TGTGCCAGTAGTCCTGGGAACTATGGCTACACCTTC
CASSPGNYGYTF
>many|TRBV4-1|TRBJ2-2|TRBD1
TGCGCCAGCAGCCCCGGGACAGGGGACACCGGGGAGCTGTTTTTT
CASSPGTGDTGELFF
>.|TRBV20-1|TRBJ2-3|TRBD2
TGCAGTGCTAGAGATGGAAGCGGGAAGACCCAGCAGTATTTT
CSARDGSGKTQQYF
>.|TRBV7-7|TRBJ2-2|.
TGTGCTAGCAGCACCAACACCGGGGAGCTGTTTTTT
CASSTNTGELFF
>.|TRBV9|TRBJ2-5|.
TGTGCCAGCAGCTCTGGGACTTCTCAAGAGACCCAGTACTTC
CASSSGTSQETQYF
>.|TRBV5-1|TRBJ1-4|TRBD1
TGCGCCAGCAGACGCTGGACAGGATCGGACGAAAAACTGTTTTTT
CASRRWTGSDEKLFF
>.|TRBV2|TRBJ2-3|.
TGTGCCAGCAGTGAAAGACGAACAGATACGCAGTATTTT
CASSERRTDTQYF
>.|TRBV7-9|TRBJ2-1|TRBD2
TGTGCCAGCAGCTCCCCTAGCGGGGGGGCGTATGAGCAGTTCTTC
CASSSPSGGAYEQFF
>few|TRBV7-9|TRBJ1-1|.
TGTGCCAGCAGCTTTTACGAGGGGACTGAAGCTTTCTTT
CASSFYEGTEAFF
>many|TRBV6-1|TRBJ2-7|TRBD1
TGTGCCAGCAGTCCAGGGGGCTACGAGCAGTACTTC
CASSPGGYEQYF
>.|TRBV6-5|TRBJ2-3|.
TGTGCCAGCAGTTACGGGGGGGGCAGGAGCACAGATACGCAGTATTTT
CASSYGGGRSTDTQYF
>.|TRBV20-1|TRBJ2-1|TRBD2
TGCAGTGCTATGGCGGGGGTTTACAATGAGCAGTTCTTC
CSAMAGVYNEQFF
>.|TRBV9|TRBJ2-7|.
TGTGCCAGCAGCGGCAACCGGGAAGGGTCCTACGAGCAGTACTTC
CASSGNREGSYEQYF
>.|TRBV5-8|TRBJ2-3|TRBD2
TGTGCCAGCAGCTTGGACCCCGGGACTAGCGGGAGTAATACGCAGTATTTT
CASSLDPGTSGSNTQYF